The source of this TCR beta chain is a study of blood T cell repertoires in COVID-19. Study-level background: From T cells, B-cell-depleted T cells, or PBMCs came the material, which was cDNA or gDNA.

The V segment lost 3 bases and the J segment 2 bases; nucleotides outside the gene matches: 7. The germline V gene has CDR1 SGHRS and CDR2 YFSETQ. This CDR3 region has 15 residues. The method was immunoSEQ multiplex PCR; TCRdb's version includes in-frame clones alone and lacks a portion of them. The data hold over 100,000 clones, with 84% observed a single time. Sequencing was done on a sample of peripheral blood. The V and J genes are TRBV5-1 and TRBJ2-5; TRBD1 aligns across 7 bases. The clonotype originates from a woman between 45 and 60 years old with acute or convalescent COVID-19. CDR3 in DNA: TGCGCCAGCAGCTCGGGACAGAGACAACAAGAGACCCAGTACTTC. Translation gives CASSSGQRQQETQYF.